This T cell receptor beta chain was profiled in a study of T cell responses to AZD1222 COVID-19 vaccine. The CDR3 runs 14 residues. Germline V gene lookup returns CDR1 KGHSH and CDR2 LQKENI. V dropped 3 bases and J dropped 6 bases, with 11 bases sitting between them. General study results and limits: Distributed over spike, vaccine-associated CD4 TCRs predominated at 160-218 and 743-854. The donors showed a predominance of white British ancestry and of females, with possible underestimation of clonal diversity. Only a handful of AZD1222 recipients were seropositive at baseline. Unmutated variant regions reportedly attract nearly half of all spike-specific TCRs.

The method was immunoSEQ multiplex PCR; TCRdb's version includes in-frame clones alone and lacks a portion of them. Of approximately 120,000 clones listed, roughly 89% are singletons. To note about this clone: Its antigen is currently unknown.

This TCR came from an adult in good health. The sample in question was peripheral blood, obtained on day 0 of AZD1222 vaccination. The genes are TRBV18 and TRBJ1-4; possible D gene TRBD1, 6 bases. The CDR3 region has the DNA TGTGCCAGCTCACCCGGACAGTCGGATGAAAAACTGTTTTTT. It specifies CASSPGQSDEKLFF. Using reference TRBV18 and TRBJ1-4 for the parts outside the CDR3, the full variable domain is NAGVMQNPRHLVRRRGQEARLRCSPMKGHSHVYWYRQLPEEGLKFMVYLQKENIIDESGMPKERFSAEFPKEGPSILRIQQVVRGDSAAYFCASSPGQSDEKLFFGSGTQLSVL.